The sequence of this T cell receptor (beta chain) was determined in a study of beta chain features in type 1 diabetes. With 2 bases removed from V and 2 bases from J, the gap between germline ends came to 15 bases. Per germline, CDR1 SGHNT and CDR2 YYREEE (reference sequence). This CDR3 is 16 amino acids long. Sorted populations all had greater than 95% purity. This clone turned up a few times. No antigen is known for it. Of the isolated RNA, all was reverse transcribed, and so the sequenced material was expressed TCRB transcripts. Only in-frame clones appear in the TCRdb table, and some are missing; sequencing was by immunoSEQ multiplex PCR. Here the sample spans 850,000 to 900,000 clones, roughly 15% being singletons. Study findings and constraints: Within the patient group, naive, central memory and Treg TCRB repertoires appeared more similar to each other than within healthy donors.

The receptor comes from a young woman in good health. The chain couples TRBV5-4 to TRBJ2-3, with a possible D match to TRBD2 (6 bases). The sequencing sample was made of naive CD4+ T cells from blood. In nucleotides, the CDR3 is TGTGCCAGCAGCTTCGGGGGACTCCCTCACACAGATACGCAGTATTTT. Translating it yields CASSFGGLPHTDTQYF.